This record covers a single T cell receptor (beta chain). Its antigen is unidentified. This sample is drawn from a study of T-cell memory formation after mild COVID-19. Study findings and constraints: Clones that got smaller from day 15 to 85 had even CD4/CD8, while clones growing later tipped toward CD4+.

In germline, CDR1 is MGHRA, CDR2 YSYEKL. V lost 5 bases, J lost 6 bases, and 4 bases stayed unmatched. The CDR3 spans 13 residues. MiXCR was run by TCRdb on the 5' RACE reads, yielding one entry per CDR3 protein. The table has around 300,000 distinct CDR3 sequences, around 15% seen once. The receptor was derived from a young man who had mild COVID-19 (a few samples of this study predate the infection). Cell type and time point are not known. Sequencing was done on a sample of PBMCs or a T cell subset sorted from them (not recorded which). The genes are TRBV4-1 and TRBJ2-3, with 8 bases aligning to TRBD2. Written as DNA, the CDR3 is TGCGCCAGCAGCTACGGGGGGGGCGATACGCAGTATTTT. As protein: CASSYGGGDTQYF.